The 10 T cell receptor beta chains in this list originate from one sample, sequenced in a study of beta chain features in type 1 diabetes listed by TCRdb under 2018. Libraries came from the immunoSEQ multiplex PCR assay. The entire amount of isolated RNA was reverse transcribed using the High Capacity cDNA Reverse Transcription Kit, so the sequenced TCRB transcripts were expressed ones. As stored in TCRdb, this immuneACCESS dataset retains in-frame rearrangements with V and J assigned. A fraction of the clones does not appear; measured against another copy, unresolved V genes explain less than half of the discrepancy, and the remainder lacks a known reason. This sample comprises about 330,000 clones, 9.5% to 12% of them detected only once. Jointly, the top ten make up just over 0.015% of the sample. The source material was naive CD4+ T cells from blood. The cell subset or site label corresponds to: true naive CD4+ T cells. These receptors were obtained from a woman aged 30 to 39 in good health.

V and J are TRBV4-2 and TRBJ2-7; TRBD2 matches 7 bases. The CDR3 length is 15 residues. From germline, CDR1 is LGHNA and CDR2 YNFKEQ. The V and J ends lost 6 bases and 5 bases, in that order; junction bases with no gene match: 13. The CDR3 coding sequence is TGTGCCAGCAGGCTAGCGGACGGGTACTACGACGAGCAGTACTTC. It is translated as CASRLADGYYDEQYF.

The CDR3 is CATTGTGTTEQYF. In nucleotides, the CDR3 is TGTGCCACAACCGGGACAGGGACGACCGAGCAGTACTTC. The chain carries TRBV6-1 and TRBJ2-7, with 9 bases identical to TRBD1. This CDR3 comprises 13 residues. CDR1 is MNHNS, CDR2 SASEGT, per germline. With 10 bases clipped from V and 6 bases from J, the junction kept 10 bases outside the gene matches.

In the case of this clone: One end of the junction is discordant with germline, which a read error may explain. This rearrangement joins TRBV19 to TRBJ2-1; 8 nucleotides line up with TRBD2. Germline V gives CDR1 LNHDA, CDR2 SQIVND (reference sequence). CDR3 size: 16 residues. The CDR3 spells CASSILLADSYIEQFF. The CDR3 DNA reads TGTGCCAGTAGTATCTTACTAGCGGACTCCTACATTGAGCAGTTCTTC. Supplemented by reference TRBV19 and TRBJ2-1, the full variable domain reads DGGITQSPKYLFRKEGQNVTLSCEQNLNHDAMYWYRQDPGQGLRLIYYSQIVNDFQKGDIAEGYSVSREKKESFPLTVTSAQKNPTAFYLCASSILLADSYIEQFFGPGTRLTVL.

This sequence joins TRBV18 and TRBJ2-1; D perhaps matches TRBD2 (5 bases). This CDR3 comprises 14 residues. V gave up 1 base and J gave up 6 bases, with 10 bases separating them. The V gene's germline CDR1 is KGHSH and CDR2 LQKENI. The CDR3 nucleotides are TGTGCCAGCTCACCACTGGAGGAATTCAATGAGCAGTTCTTC. Protein sequence: CASSPLEEFNEQFF.

A few counts support this clone. This specimen includes other DNA sequences encoding the same CDR3. The rearrangement joins TRBV15 to TRBJ1-5; the match to TRBD1 covers 8 bases. CDR1 LNHNV and CDR2 YYDKDF come from the germline V gene (reference sequence). V lost 3 bases to trimming and J lost 5 bases; unmatched junction nucleotides: 3. There are 14 residues in the CDR3. CDR3 nucleotides: TGTGCCACCAGCAGGGAACAGGGGGATCAGCCCCAGCATTTT. Protein: CATSREQGDQPQHF. Using reference TRBV15 and TRBJ1-5 for the parts outside the CDR3, the full variable domain is DAMVIQNPRYQVTQFGKPVTLSCSQTLNHNVMYWYQQKSSQAPKLLFHYYDKDFNNEADTPDNFQSRRPNTSFCFLDIRSPGLGDTAMYLCATSREQGDQPQHFGDGTRLSIL.

This clone turned up a few times. The chain uses TRBV18 and TRBJ2-7; 8 bases fit TRBD1. Per germline, CDR1 KGHSH and CDR2 LQKENI. The V and J ends lost 6 bases and 3 bases, in that order; junction bases with no gene match: 10. This CDR3 region has 15 residues. CDR3 sequence reads: CASSHPGTGYYEQYF. CDR3 coding DNA: TGTGCCAGCTCGCACCCCGGGACAGGATACTACGAGCAGTACTTC.

This sequence joins TRBV9 and TRBJ2-3; 8 bases line up with TRBD2. Germline CDR1 reads SGDLS; CDR2 reads YYNGEE. Trimming removed 1 base from V and 4 bases from J; junction bases left unmatched: 5. The CDR3 is 15 residues long. The CDR3 DNA reads as TGTGCCAGCAGCGTAAGCGGGCGGGGGGCAGATACGCAGTATTTT. This encodes CASSVSGRGADTQYF.

This clone was observed a few times. This sample includes further DNA sequences coding for the same CDR3. This chain links TRBV9 with TRBJ2-1, with D unresolved. This CDR3 spans 13 amino acids. Trimming removed 0 bases from V and 5 bases from J, with 6 bases in between. Germline CDR1 reads SGDLS; CDR2 reads YYNGEE. The CDR3 DNA follows: TGTGCCAGCAGCGTAGGAGGAAACAATGAGCAGTTCTTC. Protein sequence: CASSVGGNNEQFF. The full variable domain, completed using reference TRBV9 and TRBJ2-1, is DSGVTQTPKHLITATGQRVTLRCSPRSGDLSVYWYQQSLDQGLQFLIQYYNGEERAKGNILERFSAQQFPDLHSELNLSSLELGDSALYFCASSVGGNNEQFFGPGTRLTVL.

The rearrangement joins TRBV2 to TRBJ2-7; 10 bases align to TRBD1. Trimming took 7 bases from V and 4 from J; bases not matched to a gene: 10. Germline loops: CDR1 SNHLY, CDR2 FYNNEI. The CDR3 is 15 residues long. The CDR3 sequence is CASNYPGQGRYEQYF. CDR3 coding DNA: TGTGCCAGCAACTACCCGGGACAGGGGAGGTACGAGCAGTACTTC.

This clone turned up a few times. The chain joins TRBV9 to TRBJ2-2; maybe TRBD1 (6 bases). Trimming stripped 3 bases from V and 0 bases from J, with 12 bases between. The CDR3 has 16 amino acids. CDR1 is SGDLS, CDR2 YYNGEE, per germline. CDR3 sequence (DNA): TGTGCCAGCAGCGACCTTAGGACAGCGAACACCGGGGAGCTGTTTTTT. It codes for CASSDLRTANTGELFF. The full variable domain, rest sourced from reference TRBV9 and TRBJ2-2, is DSGVTQTPKHLITATGQRVTLRCSPRSGDLSVYWYQQSLDQGLQFLIQYYNGEERAKGNILERFSAQQFPDLHSELNLSSLELGDSALYFCASSDLRTANTGELFFGEGSRLTVL.